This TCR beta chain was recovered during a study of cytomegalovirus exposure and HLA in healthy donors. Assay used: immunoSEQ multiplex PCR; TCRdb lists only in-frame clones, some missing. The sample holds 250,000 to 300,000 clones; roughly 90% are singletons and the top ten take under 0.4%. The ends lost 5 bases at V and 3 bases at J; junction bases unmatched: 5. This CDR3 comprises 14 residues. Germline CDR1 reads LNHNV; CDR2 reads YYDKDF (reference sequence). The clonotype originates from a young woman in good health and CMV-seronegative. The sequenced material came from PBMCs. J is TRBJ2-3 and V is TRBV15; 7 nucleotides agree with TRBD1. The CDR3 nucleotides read TGTGCCACCAGCTCCACAGGGGTGACAGATACGCAGTATTTT. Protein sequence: CATSSTGVTDTQYF.